This TCR beta chain appears in the sequencing data of a study of CD8+CD57+ T cells in acquired aplastic anemia listed by TCRdb under 2018. The study in broad terms: A mean of about 3.2 ug of DNA, ranging from 0.2 to 27.4 ug, was extracted from sorted CD4+ and CD8+ cells. A CD8+CD57+ expansion meant a frequency higher than the mean frequency seen in healthy subjects.

The germline V end is reduced by 1 base and the J end by 6 bases; junction bases left unmatched: 4. Its CDR3 holds 15 amino acids, cysteine through phenylalanine. Only the CDR3 region is kept as DNA, spanning 45 bases read in frame from base 1. Overall study outcomes, separate from this receptor: Fewer than 30 CD8+ CDR3 sequences were found in both patients and controls but appeared to be highly expressed in patients and within the immunodominant clones of the patients. Patients and healthy controls showed no significant difference in CD8+ Simpson's diversity (P=0.060).

Remarks on this clonotype: Its recognized antigen is unknown. Per-base quality was not reported, and no clone a single base away is much larger than it.

Genomic DNA served as template for TCR beta VDJ combination and CDR3 sequence profiling. An Illumina HiSeq 2000 was used for TCR repertoire sequencing. The paper's processing steps were these. Repertoires were assessed using TRBV/TRBJ rearrangement plots, CDR3 size and DJ length profiles, and Simpson's diversity index. The most abundant DNA sequence in the deep sequencing data was taken as the immunodominant clone. CDR3 amino acid sequences were screened for sharing across subjects and were compared with published repertoires and the VDJdb database. The raw public reads went through TCRdb reprocessing: fastp at Q25, MiXCR clone calling, in-frame beta chains kept. Each entry is one CDR3 protein sequence, shown with its most common DNA and genes. The V and J calls follow TCRdb's processing rather than the paper's. The sample data list roughly 170,000 distinct CDR3 sequences, and approximately 48% of these were observed just once. The ten biggest clones cover approximately 13% of the sample.

The patients picked for sequencing were ones in whom flow cytometry had shown an expansion of CD8+CD57+ cells. Severe acquired aplastic anemia was diagnosed in all patients according to International Study of Aplastic Anemia and Agranulocytosis and Camitta criteria. Patients had received no therapy at the time of blood sampling. In this study, sorted CD4+ and CD8+ T cells from the blood of healthy subjects and of severe aplastic anemia patients had their TCR repertoires deep-sequenced. In the USA, patient enrollment took place under clinicaltrials.gov protocols 00001620, 01623167, 00001397, 00071045, 00081523 and 00961064. Ficoll-Paque density gradient centrifugation was used to isolate peripheral blood mononuclear cells. Before DNA extraction, CD4+ and CD8+ T cells were sorted with FACS or magnetic beads.

This receptor was obtained from a human donor with aplastic anemia. The sequence links TRBV12-3 or TRBV12-4 to TRBJ2-4, with 9 bases matching TRBD2. Sample: sorted CD4+, CD8+, or CD8+CD57+ T cells (not recorded which) from PBMCs. The DNA sequence is TGTGCCAGCAGTTTAGAGGCGGGGGGGCTAAACATTCAGTACTTC. The encoded protein is CASSLEAGGLNIQYF.